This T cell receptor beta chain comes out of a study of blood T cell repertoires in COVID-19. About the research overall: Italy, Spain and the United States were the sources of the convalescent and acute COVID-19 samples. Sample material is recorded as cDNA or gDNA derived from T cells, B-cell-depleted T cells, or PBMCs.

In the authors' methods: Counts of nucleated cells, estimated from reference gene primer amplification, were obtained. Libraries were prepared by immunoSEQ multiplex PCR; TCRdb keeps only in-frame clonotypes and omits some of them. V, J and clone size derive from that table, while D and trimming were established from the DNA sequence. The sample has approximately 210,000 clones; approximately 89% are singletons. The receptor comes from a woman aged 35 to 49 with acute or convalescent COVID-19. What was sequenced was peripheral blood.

Written as DNA, the CDR3 is TGTGCCAGCAGCCGTCGAACGGGGTCTGAAGCTTTCTTT. As protein: CASSRRTGSEAFF. The chain employs TRBV14 and TRBJ1-1; D call uncertain. V was shortened by 4 bases and J by 6 bases, with 12 bases between the two germline ends. Germline V lookup: CDR1 SGHDN, CDR2 FVKESK. The CDR3 is made up of 13 amino acids. Looking up the rest from reference TRBV14 and TRBJ1-1 gives the full variable domain: EAGVTQFPSHSVIEKGQTVTLRCDPISGHDNLYWYRRVMGKEIKFLLHFVKESKQDESGMPNNRFLAERTGGTYSTLKVQPAELEDSGVYFCASSRRTGSEAFFGQGTRLTVV.